This TCR beta chain was captured by sequencing in a study of persistence of HIV-infected CD4 T cells. The libraries were made with immunoSEQ version 4 in survey mode. Repertoires were generated with immunoSEQ multiplex PCR, while TCRdb's copy carries only in-frame clones and drops some. The sample holds some 20,000 clones, roughly 61% seen once. Cells were stimulated with CMV-infected fibroblast lysates at 10 ug/mL. Sorting of responding CD4+ T cells relied on upregulated CD40 ligand together with CD69. Concerning this clone itself: The antigen is not known.

The germline V gene encodes CDR1 MNHEY and CDR2 SVGAGI. The length of the CDR3 is 15 residues. V lost 3 bases and J 3 bases, leaving 14 bases between the germline ends. This TCR was sampled from an adult woman with HIV who was CMV-seropositive. The chain employs TRBV6-5 and TRBJ1-1; D may be TRBD1 (5 bases). Sequencing used CD4+ T cells sorted from PBMCs after approximately 19-hour stimulation, obtained from a patient who received antiretroviral therapy. The CDR3 spells CASSYGGGSHTEAFF. CDR3 nucleotides: TGTGCCAGCAGTTATGGGGGGGGGTCGCACACTGAAGCTTTCTTT.